This T cell receptor (beta chain) was found in a study of blood T cells in healthy people across ages. Study-wide findings and caveats: One million T cells yielded diversity estimates that were considered underestimates. Among T cells, TCR beta diversity per million cells dropped roughly linearly as age rose.

Total RNA extraction produced at least 5.5 micrograms (per sample) for the study. About this clonotype: Its antigen is not identified.

A second PCR, run for roughly 7 to 11 cycles, used a sample-barcoded 5' primer plus a J-beta primer mix. The template-switch adaptor was a 5' adaptor with 12 random nucleotides. It tagged each cDNA molecule. TCRdb analysed the 5' RACE reads with MiXCR anew, one entry per CDR3 protein. This sample carries around 1.7 million distinct CDR3 sequences, roughly 28% of them seen once, and the ten largest clones take 7% to 9%. This TCR was recovered from a woman aged 25 to 39 in good health. Material: blood.

The DNA of the CDR3 is TGCGCCAGCAGCTTGGAGGGACACAGACCCTCAACAGATACGCAGTATTTT. This encodes CASSLEGHRPSTDTQYF. The V gene is TRBV5-1, the J gene TRBJ2-3, with D maybe TRBD1 (6 bases). The CDR3 loop spans 17 amino acids. Germline assignment: CDR1 SGHRS and CDR2 YFSETQ. V lost 0 bases and J 3 bases, leaving 17 bases between the germline ends.